Below are 27 T cell receptor beta chains sequenced from a single sample in a study of T cells in narcolepsy. Sequenced by immunoSEQ multiplex PCR; TCRdb stores in-frame clones only, minus some. The data show approximately 8,100 clones, about 56% seen once. Material for sequencing was CD45RA- memory CD8+ T cells from PBMCs. The receptors derive from a human donor with narcolepsy.

This clone was seen only once. The rearrangement links TRBV9 to TRBJ2-7, with TRBD1 matching over 8 bases. Trimming cost V 3 bases and J 2 bases; bases outside gene matches: 10. Germline loops: CDR1 SGDLS, CDR2 YYNGEE. The CDR3 has 16 residues. This CDR3 reads CASSGARDRPPYEQYF. For the CDR3, the DNA is TGTGCCAGCAGCGGCGCCCGGGACAGGCCACCCTACGAGCAGTACTTC.

Worth noting for this clone: With a far larger clone one base away, a read error is the likely cause. The rearrangement joins TRBV6-5 to TRBJ2-2; D gene uncertain. Germline CDR1 is MNHEY and CDR2 is SVGAGI. The CDR3 is 14 amino acids. The ends were cut back, 6 bases at V and 6 bases at J, with 14 bases in the middle. CDR3 coding DNA: TGTGCCAGCAGGTACGGAGCCGTATCCGGGGAGCTGTTTTTT. As protein: CASRYGAVSGELFF.

This clone was seen a few times. This chain links TRBV10-3 with TRBJ1-1; TRBD1 might be the D (5 bases). In germline, CDR1 is ENHRY, CDR2 SYGVKD. V lost 5 bases to trimming and J lost 4 bases, with 20 bases between them. The CDR3 sequence is 16 residues long. In DNA, the CDR3 is TGTGCCATCAGTCTTTGGGGCCCCTTGGGCCGCACTGAAGCTTTCTTT. It translates to CAISLWGPLGRTEAFF.

About this clone: At one end, the junction sequence differs from germline, possibly due to a read error. This chain links TRBV7-2 with TRBJ2-3; D remains ambiguous. Germline V CDR1 and CDR2: SGHTA, FQGNSA. CDR3 length: 16 residues. CDR3: CASSQDRGPESDTQYF. In DNA form, the CDR3 reads TGCGCCAGCAGCCAAGATAGAGGCCCTGAGAGTGATACGCAGTATTTT.

V gene TRBV6-5 combines with J gene TRBJ2-2; no firm D call. This CDR3 has 15 residues. In germline, CDR1 is MNHEY, CDR2 SVGAGI. V gave up 5 bases and J gave up 1 base, with 11 bases separating them. As DNA, the CDR3 is TGTGCCAGCAGTCCTAAGCATGAGAACACCGGGGAGCTGTTTTTT. Amino acids: CASSPKHENTGELFF.

On this clone: At the DNA level, this CDR3 is encoded by other sequences in the same sample as well. The gene calls are TRBV7-9 and TRBJ2-1; TRBD2 aligns across 15 bases. The CDR3 runs 15 residues. The germline V gene has CDR1 SEHNR and CDR2 FQNEAQ (reference sequence). The junction had 9 bases not matched to a gene; V was cut back by 10 bases and J by 8 bases. The CDR3 coding sequence is TGTGCCACTGGGACTAGCGGGGGGTTGAGCGATGAGCAGTTCTTC. Translating gives CATGTSGGLSDEQFF.

The rearrangement joins TRBV4-3 to TRBJ1-3; 9 positions match TRBD1. CDR3 size: 17 residues. After removal of 0 bases from V and 4 bases from J, the junction contained 7 bases not matched to a gene. Germline V gene lookup returns CDR1 LGHNA and CDR2 YSLEER. CDR3 in DNA: TGCGCCAGCAGCCAAGAGGGGACAGGGTCGGGAGGAAACACCATATATTTT. This gives the protein CASSQEGTGSGGNTIYF.

The CDR3 spells CASSPRQSTDTQYF. CDR3 nucleotide sequence: TGTGCCAGCAGTCCTCGACAGAGCACAGATACGCAGTATTTT. The chain is built from TRBV6-4 and TRBJ2-3, with a tentative D call TRBD1 (5 bases). The V and J ends lost 5 bases and 0 bases respectively, with 9 bases between them. Germline lookup yields CDR1 MRHNA and CDR2 SNTAGT. The CDR3 contains 14 residues.

The chain employs TRBV10-3 and TRBJ1-2; a weak D match, TRBD1 (6 bases). There are 17 residues in the CDR3. Germline lookup yields CDR1 ENHRY and CDR2 SYGVKD. V lost 0 bases to trimming and J lost 2 bases, with 16 bases between them. The CDR3 loop reads CAISESRGGGANYGYTF. CDR3 DNA sequence: TGTGCCATCAGTGAGTCGAGGGGCGGGGGCGCCAACTATGGCTACACCTTC.

This clone was observed a single time. The J gene is TRBJ2-6, the V gene TRBV11-3; D not certain. V was clipped by 5 bases and J by 4 bases, with 12 bases between them. Germline CDR1 and CDR2: SGHNT and YENEEA. This CDR3 has 15 amino acids. The DNA for the CDR3 is TGTGCCAGCAGCCCCGTGCGGCCCGGGGCCAACGTCCTGACTTTC. Protein product: CASSPVRPGANVLTF.

The chain is built from TRBV7-8 and TRBJ2-5; 8 bases line up with TRBD1. In germline, CDR1 is SGHVS, CDR2 FQNEAQ. The CDR3 contains 16 residues. V was pared by 4 bases and J by 5 bases, with 12 bases of the junction left unmatched. The CDR3 region has the DNA TGTGCCAGCAGCTACTCCGGGGCAGGGGGCGTGGAGACCCAGTACTTC. The encoded protein is CASSYSGAGGVETQYF.

This clone was counted a few times. The J gene is TRBJ1-1, the V gene TRBV5-4; TRBD1 might be the D (5 bases). In germline, CDR1 is SGHNT, CDR2 YYREEE (reference sequence). CDR3 length equals 12 residues. Deletions cut 0 bases from V and 8 bases from J, with 8 bases between. CDR3 loop: CASSLGRTEAFF. CDR3 DNA: TGTGCCAGCAGCTTGGGCCGGACAGAAGCTTTCTTT.

This clone turned up a few times. The gene calls are TRBV4-2 and TRBJ1-2; D gene unclear. The CDR3 consists of 12 residues. Trimming took off 0 bases at V and 8 bases at J, with 7 bases between the two ends. Germline V CDR1 and CDR2: LGHNA, YNFKEQ. CDR3 protein: CASSQDLGGYTF. In DNA form, the CDR3 reads TGTGCCAGCAGCCAAGATTTAGGCGGCTACACCTTC.

The chain is built from TRBV13 and TRBJ1-1; 8 nucleotides match TRBD1. Losses at the gene ends were 4 bases for V and 6 bases for J; bases not matched to a gene: 10. The CDR3 is 15 amino acids. The V gene's germline CDR1 is PRHDT and CDR2 FYEKMQ (reference sequence). The CDR3 is CASSSPSDRGAEAFF. The CDR3 coding sequence is TGTGCCAGCAGCTCCCCGTCCGACAGGGGTGCTGAAGCTTTCTTT.

This clone qualifies as medium-sized. The chain combines TRBV2 with TRBJ1-1; maybe TRBD1 (5 bases). This CDR3 is built from 14 residues. V lost 7 bases and J 2 bases, leaving 14 bases between the germline ends. From germline, CDR1 is SNHLY and CDR2 FYNNEI. This chain's CDR3 is CASIGLGVNTEAFF. Here the CDR3 DNA reads TGTGCCAGCATCGGGTTGGGGGTCAACACTGAAGCTTTCTTT.

Worth noting for this clone: This CDR3 is also generated by other DNA sequences in the sample. The gene calls are TRBV25-1 and TRBJ1-2; 7 positions agree with TRBD1. This CDR3 contains 13 residues. V lost 8 bases to trimming and J lost 0 bases; unmatched junction nucleotides: 3. Germline loops: CDR1 MGHDK, CDR2 SYGVNS. DNA for the CDR3: TGTGCCAGCCGACAGGGCGCTAACTATGGCTACACCTTC. It specifies CASRQGANYGYTF.

This clone rates as medium-sized (0.01 to 0.1%). The chain couples TRBV5-1 to TRBJ1-1, with D unresolved. CDR3 length: 14 residues. Trimming shortened V by 0 bases and J by 4 bases, and 10 bases separated the two germline ends. CDR1 SGHRS and CDR2 YFSETQ come from the germline V gene. The CDR3 nucleotides read TGCGCCAGCAGCTTGGATGTTCTGGGCACTGAAGCTTTCTTT. The encoded protein is CASSLDVLGTEAFF.

This chain uses TRBV6-1 with TRBJ1-6; tentatively, D is TRBD1 (5 bases). Per germline, CDR1 MNHNS and CDR2 SASEGT. The ends were cut back, 4 bases at V and 5 bases at J, with 12 bases in the middle. There are 15 residues in the CDR3. The CDR3 loop reads CASSGSAGHNSPLHF. As DNA, the CDR3 is TGTGCCAGCAGTGGGTCAGCGGGACATAATTCACCCCTCCACTTT.

This sequence joins TRBV30 and TRBJ1-2, with 10 bases aligning to TRBD1. Per germline, CDR1 GTSNPN and CDR2 SVGIG (reference sequence). V trimming: 4 bases; J trimming: 6 bases; junction bases outside the gene matches: 8. The CDR3 contains 14 residues. CDR3 residues: CAWMPGQGTNGYTF. Written as DNA, the CDR3 is TGTGCCTGGATGCCGGGACAGGGGACCAATGGCTACACCTTC.

There are a few counts of this clone. A read error may produce the germline difference seen at one junction end. The chain joins TRBV20-1 to TRBJ2-5; TRBD2 matches 7 bases. CDR3 size: 11 residues. CDR1 and CDR2 from the germline V gene are DFQATT and SNEGSKA (reference sequence). CDR3 sequence (DNA): TGCAGTGCTATCGCGGGACTACCCCCTGACTTC. This sequence encodes CSAIAGLPPDF.

In its sample, this clone was seen once. V usage is TRBV27 and J usage is TRBJ2-1; D uncertain. This CDR3 is built from 14 residues. Trimming took off 4 bases at V and 6 bases at J, with 13 bases between the two ends. The germline CDR1 and CDR2 sequences are MNHEY and SMNVEV (reference sequence). The CDR3 sequence is CASSSASRLNEQFF. CDR3 DNA sequence: TGTGCCAGCAGTTCTGCTAGTCGGCTCAATGAGCAGTTCTTC.

V is TRBV5-6 and J is TRBJ1-5; D is ambiguous. CDR1 and CDR2 (germline): SGHDT, YYEEEE. V lost 4 bases and J lost 4, with 9 bases in between. This CDR3 region has 13 residues. In nucleotides, the CDR3 is TGTGCCAGCAGCCAAGCGGGTAATCAGCCCCAGCATTTT. Protein sequence: CASSQAGNQPQHF.

This clone has only a few counts. This sequence joins TRBV10-3 and TRBJ2-2, with D perhaps given as TRBD1 or TRBD2 (6 bases each). CDR1 and CDR2 from the germline V gene are ENHRY and SYGVKD. Trimming left V 3 bases short and J 4 bases short, with 15 bases between. The length of the CDR3 is 16 residues. CDR3 DNA: TGTGCCATCAGTGATATACAGGGAGGTGGCACCGGGGAGCTGTTTTTT. It is translated as CAISDIQGGGTGELFF.

The rearrangement links TRBV6-5 to TRBJ2-2; TRBD1 aligns across 9 bases. The V gene end was trimmed by 5 bases and the J gene end by 3 bases; junction bases not matched to a gene: 4. Looked up from germline, CDR1 is MNHEY and CDR2 is SVGAGI. This CDR3 has 15 residues. The CDR3 here is CASSPRTGDTGELFF. In DNA form, the CDR3 reads TGTGCCAGCAGTCCCCGGACAGGGGACACCGGGGAGCTGTTTTTT.

The J gene is TRBJ1-5, the V gene TRBV6-1; D possibly corresponds to TRBD1 (6 bases). V lost 5 bases to trimming and J lost 2 bases, with 13 bases between them. The CDR3 runs to 15 residues. Germline CDR1 is MNHNS and CDR2 is SASEGT. The CDR3 coding sequence is TGTGCCAGCAGTAGTTTCTCAGGGGGCAATCAGCCCCAGCATTTT. It is translated as CASSSFSGGNQPQHF.

This sequence joins TRBV28 and TRBJ2-5; D possibly corresponds to TRBD1 (6 bases). Germline CDR1 MDHEN, CDR2 SYDVKM. The CDR3 loop spans 14 amino acids. Trimming cost V 6 bases and J 7 bases, with 18 bases left between them. CDR3 in DNA: TGTGCCAGCAGACCCCGGGACACGGCGCGGACCCAGTACTTC. The encoded protein is CASRPRDTARTQYF.

The chain links TRBV7-8 to TRBJ1-6; 8 nucleotides match TRBD1. With 2 bases clipped from V and 7 bases from J, the junction kept 4 bases outside the gene matches. The CDR3 runs to 15 residues. Germline loops: CDR1 SGHVS, CDR2 FQNEAQ. The CDR3 DNA is TGTGCCAGCAGCTTACTTGCAGGGGGCAATTCACCCCTCCACTTT. It is translated as CASSLLAGGNSPLHF.